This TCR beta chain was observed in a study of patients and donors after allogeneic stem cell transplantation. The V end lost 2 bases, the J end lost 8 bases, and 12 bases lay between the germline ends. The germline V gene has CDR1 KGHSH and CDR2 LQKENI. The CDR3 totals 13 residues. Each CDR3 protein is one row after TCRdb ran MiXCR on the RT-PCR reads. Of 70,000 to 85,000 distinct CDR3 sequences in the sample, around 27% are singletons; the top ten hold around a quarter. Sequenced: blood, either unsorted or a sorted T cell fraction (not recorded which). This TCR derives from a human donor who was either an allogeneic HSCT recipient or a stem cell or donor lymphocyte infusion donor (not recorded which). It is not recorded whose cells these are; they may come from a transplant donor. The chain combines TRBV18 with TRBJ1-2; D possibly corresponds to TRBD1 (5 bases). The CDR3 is CASSPTRAEGYTF. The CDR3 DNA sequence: TGTGCCAGCTCACCAACCAGGGCGGAAGGCTACACCTTC.